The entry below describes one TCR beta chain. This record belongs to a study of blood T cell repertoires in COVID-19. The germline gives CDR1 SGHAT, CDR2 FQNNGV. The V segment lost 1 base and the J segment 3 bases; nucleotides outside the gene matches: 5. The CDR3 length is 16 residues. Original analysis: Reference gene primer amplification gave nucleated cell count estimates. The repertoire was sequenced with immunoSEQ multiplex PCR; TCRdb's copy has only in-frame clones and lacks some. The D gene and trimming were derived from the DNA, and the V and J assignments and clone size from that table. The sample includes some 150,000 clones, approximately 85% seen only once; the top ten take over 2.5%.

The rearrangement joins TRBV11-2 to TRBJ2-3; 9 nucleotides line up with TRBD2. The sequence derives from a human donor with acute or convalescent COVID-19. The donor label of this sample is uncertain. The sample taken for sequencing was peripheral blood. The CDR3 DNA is TGTGCCAGCAGCTTAGGGACTAGCGCTAGTACAGATACGCAGTATTTT. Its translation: CASSLGTSASTDTQYF.